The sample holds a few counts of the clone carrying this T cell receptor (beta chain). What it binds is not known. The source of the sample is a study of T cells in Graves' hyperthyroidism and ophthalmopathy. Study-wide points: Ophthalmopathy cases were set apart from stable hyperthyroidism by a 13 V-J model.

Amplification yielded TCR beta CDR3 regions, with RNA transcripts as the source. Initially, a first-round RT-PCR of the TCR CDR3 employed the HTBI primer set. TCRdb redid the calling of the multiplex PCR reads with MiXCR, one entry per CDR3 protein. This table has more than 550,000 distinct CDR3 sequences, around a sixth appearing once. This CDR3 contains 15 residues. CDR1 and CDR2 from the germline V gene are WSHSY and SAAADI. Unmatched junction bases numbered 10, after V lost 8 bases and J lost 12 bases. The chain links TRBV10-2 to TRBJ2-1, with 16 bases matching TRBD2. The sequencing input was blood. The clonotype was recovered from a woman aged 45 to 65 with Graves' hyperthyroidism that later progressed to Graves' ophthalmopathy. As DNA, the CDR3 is TGCGCCAGCCTTCCGGGACTAGCGGGGGGGCTGTGGCAGTTCTTC. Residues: CASLPGLAGGLWQFF.